The next 20 T cell receptor beta chains were all read from a single sample in a study of CD8+CD57+ T cells in acquired aplastic anemia (dated by TCRdb to 2017 to 2018). Flow cytometry had shown CD8+CD57+ cell expansion in the patients selected for sequencing. The sequencing machine was an Illumina HiSeq 2000. Genomic DNA served as template for TCR beta VDJ combination and CDR3 sequence profiling. TCRdb itself trimmed the public reads at Q25 with fastp, ran MiXCR and retained productive beta chains. Duplicate CDR3 protein sequences are folded into a single record with the most common DNA and genes. The sample contains around 150,000 distinct CDR3 sequences, about two thirds of them found a single time. The ten largest make up around 45% of the sample. The sample comprised sorted CD4+, CD8+, or CD8+CD57+ T cells (not recorded which) from PBMCs. These receptors came from a human donor with aplastic anemia.

This clonotype was picked up one time. V and J are TRBV12-3 or TRBV12-4 and TRBJ2-5; D is uncertain. V was trimmed by 6 bases and J by 4 bases, leaving 15 bases between them. The CDR3 extends over 14 amino acids. CDR3 bases: TGTGCCAGCAGCCGGAGTGTGGCCGGAGAGACCCAGTACTTC. Translated, it gives CASSRSVAGETQYF.

The chain combines TRBV20-1 with TRBJ2-3; the D is unclear. The CDR3 extends over 14 amino acids. Germline CDR1 is DFQATT and CDR2 is SNEGSKA (reference sequence). V gave up 0 bases and J gave up 4 bases, with 11 bases separating them. The CDR3 nucleotides read TGCAGTGCTAGAGATCGAGAAGGACCAGATACGCAGTATTTT. The encoded protein is CSARDREGPDTQYF.

The chain has TRBV20-1 and TRBJ2-2; D is undetermined. Germline-derived CDR1 and CDR2 are DFQATT and SNEGSKA (reference sequence). Trimming stripped 0 bases from V and 9 bases from J, with 11 bases between. The CDR3 consists of 13 residues. CDR3 in amino acids: CSARDPSRWELFF. The CDR3 DNA reads as TGCAGTGCTAGAGATCCTTCCAGGTGGGAGCTGTTTTTT.

The J gene is TRBJ2-7, the V gene TRBV15, with no clear D. Trimming took off 0 bases at V and 7 bases at J, with 13 bases between the two ends. CDR1 LNHNV and CDR2 YYDKDF come from the germline V gene (reference sequence). The CDR3 is 14 residues long. CDR3 nucleotide sequence: TGTGCCACCAGCAGAGAGAGACATATACTAGAGCAGTACTTC. Encoded protein: CATSRERHILEQYF.

As regards this clonotype: The junction does not match germline at one end; this may be a read error. This chain connects TRBV10-3 to TRBJ2-5; the match to TRBD1 covers 9 bases. The CDR3 has 17 residues. Germline values: CDR1 ENHRY, CDR2 SYGVKD. CDR3: CATTIPGTGPNQEAQYF. The CDR3 DNA reads as TGTGCCACCACCATCCCCGGGACAGGGCCGAACCAAGAGGCCCAGTACTTC.

The CDR3 DNA follows: TGCGCCAGCAGCTTCCCTAGCGGGGGGGCCGGCTCCTACAATGAGCAGTTCTTC. Its protein product is CASSFPSGGAGSYNEQFF. The chain carries TRBV5-1 and TRBJ2-1, with TRBD2 identical over 12 bases. This CDR3 region has 18 residues. The germline V gene has CDR1 SGHRS and CDR2 YFSETQ. Losses at the gene ends were 2 bases for V and 0 bases for J; bases not matched to a gene: 6.

The chain uses TRBV9 and TRBJ2-7; no definite D call. Per germline, CDR1 SGDLS and CDR2 YYNGEE. Trimming shortened V by 0 bases and J by 5 bases, and 12 bases separated the two germline ends. The CDR3 has 14 residues. The CDR3 reads CASSVDPVLNEQYF. Here the CDR3 DNA reads TGTGCCAGCAGCGTAGATCCCGTACTGAACGAGCAGTACTTC.

In this sample, this clonotype turned up a few times. The genes are TRBV11-2 and TRBJ2-2, with 8 positions matching TRBD1. Germline-derived CDR1 and CDR2 are SGHAT and FQNNGV. The CDR3 is 16 amino acids. V lost 2 bases to trimming and J lost 6 bases; unmatched junction nucleotides: 8. The CDR3 sequence is CASSLRGRGRAGELFF. CDR3 DNA: TGTGCCAGCAGCTTACGGGGCAGGGGGCGGGCCGGGGAGCTGTTTTTT.

V and J are TRBV15 and TRBJ2-5, with a tentative D call TRBD1 (6 bases). The CDR3 has 15 residues. CDR1 is LNHNV, CDR2 YYDKDF, per germline (reference sequence). V dropped 3 bases and J dropped 1 base, with 12 bases sitting between them. CDR3: CATSRRTTGQETQYF. The CDR3 region has the DNA TGTGCCACCAGCAGGAGGACGACAGGCCAAGAGACCCAGTACTTC. The full variable domain, rest sourced from reference TRBV15 and TRBJ2-5, is DAMVIQNPRYQVTQFGKPVTLSCSQTLNHNVMYWYQQKSSQAPKLLFHYYDKDFNNEADTPDNFQSRRPNTSFCFLDIRSPGLGDTAMYLCATSRRTTGQETQYFGPGTRLLVL.

CDR3 sequence: CAIKGQGGVETQYF. Written as DNA, the CDR3 is TGTGCCATCAAAGGGCAGGGGGGCGTCGAGACCCAGTACTTC. This chain uses TRBV10-3 with TRBJ2-5; D is perhaps TRBD1 (7 bases). Trimming took off 7 bases at V and 5 bases at J, with 17 bases between the two ends. CDR3 length: 14 amino acids. In germline, CDR1 is ENHRY, CDR2 SYGVKD.

This clonotype was detected a few times. The chain couples TRBV5-8 to TRBJ1-2; D unclear. Germline V gene sequence: CDR1 SGHTS, CDR2 YDEGEE. The germline V and J ends were trimmed by 0 bases and 5 bases, with 17 bases remaining between them. The length of the CDR3 is 16 residues. CDR3 nucleotide sequence: TGTGCCAGCAGCTTGGGTCGGGTACGGGTTCCGTATGGCTACACCTTC. Translating it yields CASSLGRVRVPYGYTF.

This clonotype was seen just once. The chain employs TRBV5-8 and TRBJ2-7; 9 nucleotides match TRBD1. The CDR3 loop spans 12 amino acids. Germline V gene data show CDR1 as SGHTS and CDR2 as YDEGEE. V lost 3 bases and J lost 6; bases outside the gene matches: 1. CDR3 in DNA: TGTGCCAGCAGCTGGGACAGGGTCGAGCAGTACTTC. This gives the protein CASSWDRVEQYF.

The chain is built from TRBV5-4 and TRBJ1-1; D not certain. CDR3 length equals 13 residues. With 3 bases removed from V and 1 base from J, the gap between germline ends came to 7 bases. CDR1 and CDR2 from the germline V gene are SGHNT and YYREEE (reference sequence). Here the CDR3 DNA reads TGTGCCAGCAGCTCCGGACGGAACACTGAAGCTTTCTTT. Translated: CASSSGRNTEAFF.

The chain combines TRBV10-3 with TRBJ1-1, with 7 nucleotides matching TRBD1. V dropped 6 bases and J dropped 0; count of bases not matched to a gene: 4. The CDR3 runs 14 residues. Per the germline V gene, CDR1 is ENHRY and CDR2 is SYGVKD. The DNA for the CDR3 is TGTGCCATCAGAGACAGGGTTTTGAACACTGAAGCTTTCTTT. It translates to CAIRDRVLNTEAFF.

The chain links TRBV15 to TRBJ2-1; weak D call: TRBD2 (5 bases). CDR1 is LNHNV, CDR2 YYDKDF, per germline (reference sequence). V was clipped by 5 bases and J by 5 bases, with 13 bases between them. The CDR3 runs to 14 residues. The CDR3 loop is CATSRTERHNEQFF. In DNA, the CDR3 is TGTGCCACCAGCCGGACTGAGAGGCACAATGAGCAGTTCTTC.

The rearrangement uses TRBV15 and TRBJ2-7; D is uncertain. Per the germline V gene, CDR1 is LNHNV and CDR2 is YYDKDF (reference sequence). This CDR3 spans 14 amino acids. V lost 4 bases, J lost 6 bases, and 16 bases lay in between. The CDR3 coding sequence is TGTGCCACCAGCACGGGCTATCACCCAGGCGAGCAGTACTTC. It yields the protein CATSTGYHPGEQYF.

The chain links TRBV20-1 to TRBJ2-3, with a possible D match to TRBD1 (5 bases). CDR3 length: 13 amino acids. Germline lookup yields CDR1 DFQATT and CDR2 SNEGSKA (reference sequence). V lost 3 bases to trimming and J lost 4 bases, with 11 bases between them. CDR3: CSASLLGPDTQYF. The CDR3, as DNA: TGCAGTGCTAGTCTCCTGGGGCCAGATACGCAGTATTTT.

The CDR3 is CASSEVREGNQPQYF. The DNA for the CDR3 is TGCGCCAGCAGTGAAGTTCGGGAAGGGAATCAGCCCCAGTACTTC. The chain links TRBV10-2 to TRBJ2-5, with D possibly being TRBD2 (5 bases). Between the trimmed V and J ends, which lost 3 bases and 9 bases, there was a span of 20 bases. The CDR3 extends over 15 amino acids. Germline V CDR1 and CDR2: WSHSY, SAAADI.

The V gene is TRBV9, the J gene TRBJ1-1; D perhaps matches TRBD1 (5 bases). This CDR3 is built from 15 residues. Per germline, CDR1 SGDLS and CDR2 YYNGEE. V shed 1 base and J shed 3 bases, with 13 bases lying between them. CDR3 nucleotides: TGTGCCAGCAGCGTACTTCCTCAAGGGGACACTGAAGCTTTCTTT. Amino acid sequence: CASSVLPQGDTEAFF. Full variable domain (remainder filled in from reference TRBV9 and TRBJ1-1): DSGVTQTPKHLITATGQRVTLRCSPRSGDLSVYWYQQSLDQGLQFLIQYYNGEERAKGNILERFSAQQFPDLHSELNLSSLELGDSALYFCASSVLPQGDTEAFFGQGTRLTVV.

This clonotype was recorded at least ten times. J is TRBJ2-3 and V is TRBV6-5; D is ambiguous. The CDR3 runs 13 residues. Per the germline V gene, CDR1 is MNHEY and CDR2 is SVGAGI. With 0 bases removed from V and 8 bases from J, the gap between germline ends came to 9 bases. The CDR3 DNA is TGTGCCAGCAGTTACTCGTCCGTGGTTACGCAGTATTTT. It codes for CASSYSSVVTQYF.